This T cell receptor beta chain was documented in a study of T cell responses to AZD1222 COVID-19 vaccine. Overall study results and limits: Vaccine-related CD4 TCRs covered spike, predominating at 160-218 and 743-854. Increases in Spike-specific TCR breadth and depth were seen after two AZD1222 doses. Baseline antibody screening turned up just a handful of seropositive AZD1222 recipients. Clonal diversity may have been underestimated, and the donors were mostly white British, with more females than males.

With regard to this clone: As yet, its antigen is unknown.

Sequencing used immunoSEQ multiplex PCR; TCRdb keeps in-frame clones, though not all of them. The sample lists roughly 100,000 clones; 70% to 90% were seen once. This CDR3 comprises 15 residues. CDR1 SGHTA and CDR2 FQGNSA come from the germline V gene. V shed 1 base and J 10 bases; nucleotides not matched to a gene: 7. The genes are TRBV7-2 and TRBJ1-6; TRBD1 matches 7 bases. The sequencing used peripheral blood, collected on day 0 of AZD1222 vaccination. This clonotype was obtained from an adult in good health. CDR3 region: CASSLDSQGQSPLHF. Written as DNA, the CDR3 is TGTGCCAGCAGCTTAGATTCACAGGGGCAATCACCCCTCCACTTT.